The following is a T cell receptor (beta chain) sequence with its context. Libraries for TCR beta were made by quantitative 5'-RACE with molecular barcodes. TCRdb independently ran MiXCR on the 5' RACE reads; one entry per CDR3 protein. Seen here are 230,000 or so distinct CDR3 sequences, 15% to 20% observed once, and the top ten hold 25% to 40%. The data stem from a study of CD8 T cells in ankylosing spondylitis. V lost 0 bases, J lost 2 bases, and 7 bases stayed unmatched. This CDR3 is 17 amino acids long. Germline CDR1 SGHAT, CDR2 FQNNGV. The gene calls are TRBV11-2 and TRBJ2-1, with 7 bases matching TRBD2. Specimen: blood, either unsorted or a sorted T cell fraction (not recorded which). This TCR was sampled from a male donor with ankylosing spondylitis or in good health (not recorded which). The CDR3 is CASSLDLSGHPYNEQFF. CDR3 coding DNA: TGTGCCAGCAGCTTAGATCTTAGCGGGCACCCCTACAATGAGCAGTTCTTC.